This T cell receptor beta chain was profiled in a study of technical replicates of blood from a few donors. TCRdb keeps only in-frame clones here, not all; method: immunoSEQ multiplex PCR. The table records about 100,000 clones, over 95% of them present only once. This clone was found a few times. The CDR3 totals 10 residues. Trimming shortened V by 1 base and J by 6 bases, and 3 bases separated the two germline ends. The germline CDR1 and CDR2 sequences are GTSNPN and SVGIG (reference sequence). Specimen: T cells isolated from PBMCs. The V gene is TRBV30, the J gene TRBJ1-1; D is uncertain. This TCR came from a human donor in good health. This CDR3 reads CAWSGPEAFF. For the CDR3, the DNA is TGTGCCTGGAGTGGGCCTGAAGCTTTCTTT.